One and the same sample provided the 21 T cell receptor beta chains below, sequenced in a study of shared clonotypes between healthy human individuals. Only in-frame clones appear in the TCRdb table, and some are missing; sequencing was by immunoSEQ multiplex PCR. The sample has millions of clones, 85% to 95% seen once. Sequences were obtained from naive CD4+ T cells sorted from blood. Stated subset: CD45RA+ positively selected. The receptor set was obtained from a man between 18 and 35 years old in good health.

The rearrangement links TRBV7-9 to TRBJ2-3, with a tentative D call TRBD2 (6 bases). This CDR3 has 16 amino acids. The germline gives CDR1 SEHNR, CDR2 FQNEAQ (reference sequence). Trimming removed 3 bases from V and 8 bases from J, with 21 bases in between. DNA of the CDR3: TGTGCCAGCAGCTTGGAGGGGTCCGACATTCCGCGTACGCAGTATTTT. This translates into CASSLEGSDIPRTQYF.

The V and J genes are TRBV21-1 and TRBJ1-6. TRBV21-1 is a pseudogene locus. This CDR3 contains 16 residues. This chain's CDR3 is CASSKGRDAYNSPLHF. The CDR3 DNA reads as TGTGCCAGCAGCAAAGGGAGGGACGCCTATAATTCACCCCTCCACTTT.

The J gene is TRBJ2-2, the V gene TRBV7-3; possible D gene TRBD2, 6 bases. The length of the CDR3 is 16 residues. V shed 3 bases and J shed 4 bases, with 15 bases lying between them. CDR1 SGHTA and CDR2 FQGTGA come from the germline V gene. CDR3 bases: TGTGCCAGCAGCTTTAGCCGGGGGAGCGGCACCGGGGAGCTGTTTTTT. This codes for CASSFSRGSGTGELFF.

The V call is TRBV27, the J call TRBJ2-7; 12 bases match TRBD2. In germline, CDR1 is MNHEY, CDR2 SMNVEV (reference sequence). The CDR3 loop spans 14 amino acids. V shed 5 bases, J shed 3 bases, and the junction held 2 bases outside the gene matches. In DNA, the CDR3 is TGTGCCAGCAGTACGACTAGCGGGAGCTACGAGCAGTACTTC. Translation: CASSTTSGSYEQYF.

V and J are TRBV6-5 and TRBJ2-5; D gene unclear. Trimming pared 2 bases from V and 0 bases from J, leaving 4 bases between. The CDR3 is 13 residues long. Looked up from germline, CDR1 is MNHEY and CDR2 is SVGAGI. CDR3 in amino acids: CASSYVYQETQYF. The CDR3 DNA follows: TGTGCCAGCAGTTACGTGTACCAAGAGACCCAGTACTTC.

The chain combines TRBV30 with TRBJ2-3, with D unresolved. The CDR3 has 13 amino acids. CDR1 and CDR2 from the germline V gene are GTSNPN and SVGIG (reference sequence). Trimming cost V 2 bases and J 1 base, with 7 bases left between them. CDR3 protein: CAWSQTGTDTQYF. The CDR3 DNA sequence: TGTGCCTGGAGTCAGACTGGCACAGATACGCAGTATTTT.

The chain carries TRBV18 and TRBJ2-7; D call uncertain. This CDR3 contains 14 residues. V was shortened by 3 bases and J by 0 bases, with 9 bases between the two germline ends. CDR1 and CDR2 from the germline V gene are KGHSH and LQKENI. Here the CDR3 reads CASSPDRRSYEQYF. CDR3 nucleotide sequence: TGTGCCAGCTCACCGGACCGGCGCTCCTACGAGCAGTACTTC. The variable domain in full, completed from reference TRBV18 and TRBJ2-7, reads NAGVMQNPRHLVRRRGQEARLRCSPMKGHSHVYWYRQLPEEGLKFMVYLQKENIIDESGMPKERFSAEFPKEGPSILRIQQVVRGDSAAYFCASSPDRRSYEQYFGPGTRLTVT.

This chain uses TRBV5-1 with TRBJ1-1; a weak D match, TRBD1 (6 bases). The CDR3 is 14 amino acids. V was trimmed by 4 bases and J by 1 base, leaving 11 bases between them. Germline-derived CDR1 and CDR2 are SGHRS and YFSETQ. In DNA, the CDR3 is TGCGCCAGCAGCGGAGGGACAACGAACACTGAAGCTTTCTTT. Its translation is CASSGGTTNTEAFF.

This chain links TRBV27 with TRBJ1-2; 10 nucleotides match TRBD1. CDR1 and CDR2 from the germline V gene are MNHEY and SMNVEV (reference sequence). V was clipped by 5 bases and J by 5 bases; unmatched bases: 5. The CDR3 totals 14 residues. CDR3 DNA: TGTGCCAGCAGTACGTGGACAGGGGGGTATGGCTACACCTTC. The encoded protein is CASSTWTGGYGYTF.

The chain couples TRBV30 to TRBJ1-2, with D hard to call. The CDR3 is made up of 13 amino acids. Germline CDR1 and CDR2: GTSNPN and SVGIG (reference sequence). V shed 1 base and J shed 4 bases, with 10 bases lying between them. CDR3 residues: CAWSADGPYGYTF. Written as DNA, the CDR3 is TGTGCCTGGAGTGCAGACGGTCCCTATGGCTACACCTTC.

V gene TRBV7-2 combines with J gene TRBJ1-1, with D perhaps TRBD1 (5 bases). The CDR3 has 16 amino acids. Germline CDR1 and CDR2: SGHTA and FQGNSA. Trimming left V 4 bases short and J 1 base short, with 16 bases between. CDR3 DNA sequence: TGTGCCAGCAGCTCAGGCAGGACAAGTGGGAACACTGAAGCTTTCTTT. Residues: CASSSGRTSGNTEAFF.

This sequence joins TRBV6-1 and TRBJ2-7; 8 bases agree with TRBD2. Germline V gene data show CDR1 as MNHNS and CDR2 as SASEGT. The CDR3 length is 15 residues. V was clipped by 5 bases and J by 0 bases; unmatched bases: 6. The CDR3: CASSWLGTSSYEQYF. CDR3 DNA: TGTGCCAGCAGTTGGTTAGGGACTAGCTCCTACGAGCAGTACTTC.

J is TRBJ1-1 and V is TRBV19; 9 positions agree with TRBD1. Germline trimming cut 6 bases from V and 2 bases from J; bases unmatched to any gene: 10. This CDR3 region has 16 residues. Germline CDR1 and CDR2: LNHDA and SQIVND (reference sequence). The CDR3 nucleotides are TGTGCCAGTAGCCAAACAGGGGGCTCCCATAACACTGAAGCTTTCTTT. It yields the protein CASSQTGGSHNTEAFF.

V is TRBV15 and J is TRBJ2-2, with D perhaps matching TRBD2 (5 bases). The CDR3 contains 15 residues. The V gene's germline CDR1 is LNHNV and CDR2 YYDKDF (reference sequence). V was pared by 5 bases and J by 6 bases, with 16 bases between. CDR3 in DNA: TGTGCCACCAGCGGTGAGCGGTGGTTGGCCGGGGAGCTGTTTTTT. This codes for CATSGERWLAGELFF.

CDR3 nucleotide sequence: TGTGCCAGCAGTCGGGACACCAGCAGACTTAACTATGGCTACACCTTC. Protein: CASSRDTSRLNYGYTF. The rearrangement uses TRBV7-2 and TRBJ1-2; possibly TRBD1 for D (6 bases). The germline V and J ends were trimmed by 6 bases and 1 base, with 18 bases remaining between them. Germline V gene data show CDR1 as SGHTA and CDR2 as FQGNSA. This CDR3 spans 16 amino acids.

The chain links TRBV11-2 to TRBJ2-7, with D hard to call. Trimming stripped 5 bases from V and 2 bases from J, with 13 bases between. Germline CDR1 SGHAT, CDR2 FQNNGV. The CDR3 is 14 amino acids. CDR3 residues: CASSPPVTTYEQYF. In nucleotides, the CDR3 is TGTGCCAGCAGCCCCCCGGTGACGACCTACGAGCAGTACTTC.

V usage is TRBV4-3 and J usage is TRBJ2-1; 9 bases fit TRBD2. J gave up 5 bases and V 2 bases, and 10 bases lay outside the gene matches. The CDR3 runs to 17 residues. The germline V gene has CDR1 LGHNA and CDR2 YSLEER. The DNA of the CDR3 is TGCGCCAGCAGCCAATCCTTTAGCGGGAGAAGTAACAATGAGCAGTTCTTC. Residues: CASSQSFSGRSNNEQFF.

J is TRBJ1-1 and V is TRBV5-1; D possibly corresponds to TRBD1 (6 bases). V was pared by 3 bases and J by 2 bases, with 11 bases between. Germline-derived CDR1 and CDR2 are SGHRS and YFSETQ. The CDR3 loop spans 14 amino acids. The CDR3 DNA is TGCGCCAGCAGCTCCCGGGACACAAACACTGAAGCTTTCTTT. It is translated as CASSSRDTNTEAFF.

DNA of the CDR3: TGTGCCAGTAGTATAAGGGCAGGTCGCAATCAGCCCCAGCATTTT. It is translated as CASSIRAGRNQPQHF. This chain links TRBV19 with TRBJ1-5; D unresolved. From germline, CDR1 is LNHDA and CDR2 SQIVND (reference sequence). Trimming shortened V by 2 bases and J by 2 bases, and 10 bases separated the two germline ends. This CDR3 comprises 15 residues. Variable domain in full (rest from reference TRBV19 and TRBJ1-5): DGGITQSPKYLFRKEGQNVTLSCEQNLNHDAMYWYRQDPGQGLRLIYYSQIVNDFQKGDIAEGYSVSREKKESFPLTVTSAQKNPTAFYLCASSIRAGRNQPQHFGDGTRLSIL.

The CDR3 loop reads CASSLGDRVGEQFF. The CDR3 DNA sequence: TGTGCCAGCAGCTTAGGCGACAGGGTGGGGGAGCAGTTCTTC. The chain links TRBV11-3 to TRBJ2-1; 7 nucleotides align to TRBD1. The CDR3 sequence is 14 residues long. Germline lookup yields CDR1 SGHNT and CDR2 YENEEA. Trimming at V came to 1 base and at J to 10 bases, leaving 7 bases not matched to a gene.

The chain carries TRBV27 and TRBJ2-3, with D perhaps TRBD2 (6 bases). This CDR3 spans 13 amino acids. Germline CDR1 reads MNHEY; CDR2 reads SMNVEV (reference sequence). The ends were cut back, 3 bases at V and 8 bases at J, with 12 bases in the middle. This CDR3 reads CASSFTRGVTQYF. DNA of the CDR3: TGTGCCAGCAGTTTCACGCGGGGTGTTACGCAGTATTTT.